A single sample is the source of the 27 T cell receptor beta chains below, sequenced in a study of blood T cell repertoires in COVID-19. Sequencing used immunoSEQ multiplex PCR; TCRdb keeps in-frame clones, though not all of them. The data contain about 200,000 clones, 80% to 90% of them singletons. What was sequenced was PBMCs or T cells enriched from blood (not recorded which). These receptors all come from a woman in her 40s with acute COVID-19.

This clone occurred once. The gene calls are TRBV11-3 and TRBJ2-3; D not resolved. Trimming removed 0 bases at V and 4 bases at J, with 11 bases between. Germline CDR1 and CDR2: SGHNT and YENEEA. The CDR3 runs to 15 residues. The CDR3 region is CASSLDGRISDTQYF. DNA for the CDR3: TGTGCCAGCAGCTTAGATGGCAGGATATCAGATACGCAGTATTTT.

The V and J genes are TRBV7-2 and TRBJ2-1, with D perhaps TRBD1 (5 bases). The CDR3 sequence is 14 residues long. V lost 1 base and J 9 bases, leaving 13 bases between the germline ends. Looked up from germline, CDR1 is SGHTA and CDR2 is FQGNSA. The CDR3 spells CASSLGFIGAEQFF. DNA of the CDR3: TGTGCCAGCAGCTTAGGGTTTATAGGGGCTGAGCAGTTCTTC.

This chain joins TRBV28 and TRBJ2-3, with D possibly being TRBD2 (5 bases). The CDR3 has 15 amino acids. Germline V gives CDR1 MDHEN, CDR2 SYDVKM. V lost 8 bases, J lost 2 bases, and 17 bases lay in between. In DNA, the CDR3 is TGTGCCAGCTCTCCAGCGGTCCCGACCACAGATACGCAGTATTTT. It codes for CASSPAVPTTDTQYF.

The rearrangement uses TRBV7-2 and TRBJ2-3; TRBD2 matches at 7 bases. From germline, CDR1 is SGHTA and CDR2 FQGNSA. V dropped 4 bases and J dropped 0; count of bases not matched to a gene: 4. The CDR3 is made up of 15 amino acids. The CDR3 spells CASSWDYLSTDTQYF. CDR3 sequence (DNA): TGTGCCAGCAGCTGGGACTATTTAAGCACAGATACGCAGTATTTT.

The DNA of the CDR3 is TGTGCCTGGAGTGTGGACGGAGGAGCCAAAAACATTCAGTACTTC. Its translation: CAWSVDGGAKNIQYF. The V and J genes are TRBV30 and TRBJ2-4; TRBD2 is a possible D gene (5 bases). CDR3 size: 15 residues. The V end was cut by 0 bases, the J end by 0 bases, with 9 bases between. Looked up from germline, CDR1 is GTSNPN and CDR2 is SVGIG (reference sequence). The variable domain in full, completed from reference TRBV30 and TRBJ2-4, reads SQTIHQWPATLVQPVGSPLSLECTVEGTSNPNLYWYRQAAGRGLQLLFYSVGIGQISSEVPQNLSASRPQDRQFILSSKKLLLSDSGFYLCAWSVDGGAKNIQYFGAGTRLSVL.

This chain links TRBV19 with TRBJ1-6, with 9 bases matching TRBD1. Per the germline V gene, CDR1 is LNHDA and CDR2 is SQIVND (reference sequence). The CDR3 is 13 amino acids. The junction had 4 bases not matched to a gene; V was cut back by 9 bases and J by 7 bases. The chain's CDR3 is CASGQGLNSPLHF. As DNA, the CDR3 is TGTGCCAGCGGACAGGGGTTGAATTCACCCCTCCACTTT.

The chain is built from TRBV7-9 and TRBJ2-5, with TRBD2 identical over 7 bases. Germline lookup yields CDR1 SEHNR and CDR2 FQNEAQ (reference sequence). V gave up 5 bases and J gave up 3 bases; unmatched junction bases: 6. The CDR3 sequence is 14 residues long. CDR3 amino acids: CASSQLAKEETQYF. Written as DNA, the CDR3 is TGTGCCAGCAGCCAACTAGCGAAAGAAGAGACCCAGTACTTC.

This chain joins TRBV27 and TRBJ1-2, with D possibly TRBD1 on 5 matching bases. Trimming took 5 bases from V and 5 from J, leaving 21 bases between them. This CDR3 comprises 16 residues. Germline CDR1 reads MNHEY; CDR2 reads SMNVEV (reference sequence). This CDR3 is CASSGLRQSTKYGYTF. The CDR3 nucleotides are TGTGCCAGCAGTGGCCTGAGACAGTCTACAAAATATGGCTACACCTTC.

The chain joins TRBV2 to TRBJ2-1; 9 bases align to TRBD2. CDR1 is SNHLY, CDR2 FYNNEI, per germline. This CDR3 has 16 amino acids. J was trimmed by 7 bases and V by 9 bases; bases with no gene match: 16. CDR3 DNA: TGTGCCAGTAAACCCACACTAGCGGGTAACCCGAATGAGCAGTTCTTC. This codes for CASKPTLAGNPNEQFF.

The chain uses TRBV18 and TRBJ2-7; the match to TRBD1 covers 9 bases. Germline CDR1 and CDR2: KGHSH and LQKENI. There are 15 residues in the CDR3. Trimming removed 4 bases from V and 3 bases from J; junction bases left unmatched: 7. Here the CDR3 DNA reads TGTGCCAGCTCACTATCAACAGGGGGCGGCTACGAGCAGTACTTC. Protein: CASSLSTGGGYEQYF.

J is TRBJ1-2 and V is TRBV27, with 12 bases that match TRBD1. Germline trimming cut 3 bases from V and 3 bases from J; bases unmatched to any gene: 17. This CDR3 contains 20 residues. The germline V gene has CDR1 MNHEY and CDR2 SMNVEV (reference sequence). The CDR3, as DNA: TGTGCCAGCAGTTTTGGCTACGCCGGGACAGGGGGCCCGTGGGACTATGGCTACACCTTC. Translated, it gives CASSFGYAGTGGPWDYGYTF.

The DNA of the CDR3 is TGTGCCAGCAACCTCCGAACGGGAGGCACTGAAGCTTTCTTT. It specifies CASNLRTGGTEAFF. The chain is built from TRBV27 and TRBJ1-1; no definite D call. Germline loops: CDR1 MNHEY, CDR2 SMNVEV (reference sequence). This CDR3 is built from 14 residues. The germline V and J ends were trimmed by 7 bases and 4 bases, with 16 bases remaining between them.

The rearrangement links TRBV5-6 to TRBJ1-2, with 8 bases aligning to TRBD1. The germline V gene has CDR1 SGHDT and CDR2 YYEEEE. Losses at the gene ends were 2 bases for V and 4 bases for J; bases not matched to a gene: 4. The CDR3 totals 14 residues. This CDR3 is CASSLGQGGYGYTF. In DNA, the CDR3 is TGTGCCAGCAGCTTAGGACAGGGAGGCTATGGCTACACCTTC.

The sample holds one count of this clone. The genes are TRBV24-1 and TRBJ2-7; tentatively, D is TRBD1 (6 bases). The CDR3 runs 15 residues. CDR1 is KGHDR and CDR2 is SFDVKD in the germline V gene. The V and J ends lost 2 bases and 4 bases respectively, with 14 bases between them. This CDR3 is CATSDSSPRGYEQYF. The DNA of the CDR3 is TGTGCCACCAGTGATTCCTCCCCCAGGGGATACGAGCAGTACTTC.

The chain links TRBV28 to TRBJ2-3; perhaps TRBD2 as D (6 bases). The V end lost 7 bases, the J end lost 1 base, and 15 bases lay between the germline ends. The CDR3 is 15 amino acids. The germline V gene encodes CDR1 MDHEN and CDR2 SYDVKM. CDR3 amino acids: CASTGPGSGTDTQYF. The CDR3 nucleotides read TGTGCCAGCACCGGGCCCGGGAGTGGCACAGATACGCAGTATTTT.

The gene calls are TRBV19 and TRBJ1-5, with D possibly TRBD1 on 6 matching bases. The V and J ends lost 10 bases and 2 bases respectively, with 18 bases between them. The CDR3 is 15 residues long. Per germline, CDR1 LNHDA and CDR2 SQIVND (reference sequence). The CDR3 spells CATSSPHRGNQPQHF. CDR3 sequence (DNA): TGTGCCACTTCCTCTCCCCACAGGGGCAATCAGCCCCAGCATTTT.

J is TRBJ2-1 and V is TRBV9, with D possibly TRBD1 on 6 matching bases. V was trimmed by 0 bases and J by 4 bases, leaving 11 bases between them. The germline CDR1 and CDR2 sequences are SGDLS and YYNGEE. CDR3 length: 15 amino acids. The DNA for the CDR3 is TGTGCCAGCAGCGTAGACGGGACAAATTACAATGAGCAGTTCTTC. This encodes CASSVDGTNYNEQFF.

This chain's CDR3 is CASSLGQFYEQYF. CDR3 bases: TGTGCCAGCAGCTTAGGACAGTTCTACGAGCAGTACTTC. The V and J genes are TRBV7-2 and TRBJ2-7; weak D call: TRBD1 (5 bases). Trimming left V 1 base short and J 3 bases short, with 7 bases between. The CDR3 runs 13 residues. The germline V gene encodes CDR1 SGHTA and CDR2 FQGNSA. Full variable domain (rest looked up from reference TRBV7-2 and TRBJ2-7): GAGVSQSPSNKVTEKGKDVELRCDPISGHTALYWYRQSLGQGLEFLIYFQGNSAPDKSGLPSDRFSAERTGGSVSTLTIQRTQQEDSAVYLCASSLGQFYEQYFGPGTRLTVT.

The rearrangement links TRBV5-1 to TRBJ2-7; D might be TRBD1 (6 bases). CDR3 length: 13 amino acids. The ends were cut back, 5 bases at V and 0 bases at J, with 9 bases in the middle. The germline gives CDR1 SGHRS, CDR2 YFSETQ. CDR3 protein: CASSRDNSYEQYF. The CDR3 bases are TGCGCCAGCAGTAGGGACAACTCCTACGAGCAGTACTTC.

The chain recombines TRBV5-1 with TRBJ2-7; D gene ambiguous. Trimming removed 2 bases from V and 3 bases from J, with 6 bases in between. The germline gives CDR1 SGHRS, CDR2 YFSETQ. CDR3 length: 12 amino acids. The CDR3 DNA follows: TGCGCCAGCAGCTTTACGGGCTACGAGCAGTACTTC. This encodes CASSFTGYEQYF.

The chain carries TRBV7-2 and TRBJ2-1, with 10 positions matching TRBD2. J was trimmed by 0 bases and V by 5 bases; bases with no gene match: 4. The germline CDR1 and CDR2 sequences are SGHTA and FQGNSA. The length of the CDR3 is 16 residues. This chain's CDR3 is CASSRRTSGSYNEQFF. The DNA for the CDR3 is TGTGCCAGCAGCCGTCGGACTAGCGGCTCCTACAATGAGCAGTTCTTC.

The rearrangement links TRBV7-9 to TRBJ2-3; TRBD1 matches at 9 bases. The J segment lost 3 bases and the V segment lost 5 bases, leaving 6 bases of the junction unmatched. Germline CDR1 reads SEHNR; CDR2 reads FQNEAQ (reference sequence). CDR3 length: 15 residues. CDR3 DNA sequence: TGTGCCAGCAGCCCGACAGGGGGAGGGACAGATACGCAGTATTTT. This sequence encodes CASSPTGGGTDTQYF.

This clone was seen a handful of times. The chain recombines TRBV3-1 (or the pseudogene TRBV3-2) with TRBJ1-1; 9 bases match TRBD1. The CDR3 has 14 amino acids. Germline V gives CDR1 LGHDT, CDR2 YNNKEL (reference sequence). The trim removed 1 base at V and 6 bases at J, leaving 3 bases unmatched. The chain's CDR3 is CASSQVRTGAEAFF. In nucleotides, the CDR3 is TGTGCCAGCAGCCAAGTTAGGACAGGGGCTGAAGCTTTCTTT.

This chain links TRBV6-1 with TRBJ2-5; possible D gene TRBD2, 6 bases. The CDR3 is made up of 15 amino acids. Per germline, CDR1 MNHNS and CDR2 SASEGT. Trimming took 2 bases from V and 4 from J, leaving 14 bases between them. CDR3 residues: CASSESRQGGETQYF. DNA for the CDR3: TGTGCCAGCAGTGAAAGTAGGCAGGGAGGAGAGACCCAGTACTTC.

The rearrangement joins TRBV28 to TRBJ2-7; 9 nucleotides match TRBD1. The ends lost 6 bases at V and 7 bases at J; junction bases unmatched: 13. The CDR3 is 15 residues long. Germline values: CDR1 MDHEN, CDR2 SYDVKM. CDR3 sequence reads: CASSPALQGAREQYF. DNA for the CDR3: TGTGCCAGCAGCCCCGCCCTACAGGGGGCGCGGGAGCAGTACTTC.

The chain couples TRBV11-3 to TRBJ2-7; 8 positions match TRBD1. Looked up from germline, CDR1 is SGHNT and CDR2 is YENEEA. CDR3 size: 16 residues. The ends lost 5 bases at V and 4 bases at J; junction bases unmatched: 13. This CDR3 is CASSPTGRTGFYEQYF. The CDR3 DNA follows: TGTGCCAGCAGCCCGACAGGTAGGACAGGGTTTTACGAGCAGTACTTC. Full variable domain (rest looked up from reference TRBV11-3 and TRBJ2-7): EAGVVQSPRYKIIEKKQPVAFWCNPISGHNTLYWYLQNLGQGPELLIRYENEEAVDDSQLPKDRFSAERLKGVDSTLKIQPAELGDSAVYLCASSPTGRTGFYEQYFGPGTRLTVT.

The chain recombines TRBV19 with TRBJ2-1, with a possible D match to TRBD1 (5 bases). Germline V gene lookup returns CDR1 LNHDA and CDR2 SQIVND (reference sequence). V lost 3 bases and J 0 bases, leaving 12 bases between the germline ends. The CDR3 is 16 amino acids. CDR3 nucleotides: TGTGCCAGTAGTATTTTTGTAGGGGTCTCCTACAATGAGCAGTTCTTC. Encoded protein: CASSIFVGVSYNEQFF.